These 29 T cell receptor beta chains were sequenced from one sample in a study of OX40 agonist ivuxolimab in advanced cancers. Data came from immunoSEQ multiplex PCR; TCRdb stores just in-frame clones and leaves some out. Counted here are approximately 23,000 clones, approximately 88% occurring once; the ten biggest clones make up 9.5% to 10%. The sample was CD4+ or CD8+ T cells sorted from blood, taken in a trial of the OX40 agonist ivuxolimab. The receptors stem from an adult with an advanced solid tumor such as melanoma, head and neck, liver or kidney cancer.

The V and J genes are TRBV11-2 and TRBJ2-3; 7 nucleotides agree with TRBD2. Trimming at V came to 7 bases and at J to 6 bases, leaving 16 bases not matched to a gene. Germline CDR1 is SGHAT and CDR2 is FQNNGV. This CDR3 comprises 16 residues. CDR3 residues: CASNLAARAPRDTQYF. In DNA form, the CDR3 reads TGTGCCAGCAACCTAGCGGCGAGGGCCCCCCGGGATACGCAGTATTTT. Drawing the rest from reference TRBV11-2 and TRBJ2-3, the complete variable domain is EAGVAQSPRYKIIEKRQSVAFWCNPISGHATLYWYQQILGQGPKLLIQFQNNGVVDDSQLPKDRFSAERLKGVDSTLKIQPAKLEDSAVYLCASNLAARAPRDTQYFGPGTRLTVL.

The gene calls are TRBV19 and TRBJ1-2; 8 bases agree with TRBD1. This CDR3 comprises 16 residues. The V gene's germline CDR1 is LNHDA and CDR2 SQIVND (reference sequence). Trimming took 7 bases from V and 4 from J; bases not matched to a gene: 14. The chain's CDR3 is CASIPQGAQGIYGYTF. The CDR3 DNA is TGTGCCAGTATCCCGCAGGGGGCTCAGGGGATCTATGGCTACACCTTC. The full variable domain, rest sourced from reference TRBV19 and TRBJ1-2, is DGGITQSPKYLFRKEGQNVTLSCEQNLNHDAMYWYRQDPGQGLRLIYYSQIVNDFQKGDIAEGYSVSREKKESFPLTVTSAQKNPTAFYLCASIPQGAQGIYGYTFGSGTRLTVV.

The CDR3 loop reads CASSPLSGTGRTGELFF. The CDR3, as DNA: TGTGCCAGCAGTCCCCTATCTGGGACAGGGAGAACCGGGGAGCTGTTTTTT. The chain joins TRBV28 to TRBJ2-2; 9 bases map to TRBD1. Per the germline V gene, CDR1 is MDHEN and CDR2 is SYDVKM. V shed 5 bases and J 5 bases; nucleotides not matched to a gene: 12. CDR3 length: 17 residues.

This clone came up once. This chain joins TRBV27 and TRBJ1-2; maybe TRBD1 (5 bases). CDR1 and CDR2 from the germline V gene are MNHEY and SMNVEV (reference sequence). The CDR3 runs 14 residues. V was shortened by 8 bases and J by 8 bases, with 21 bases between the two germline ends. CDR3 in amino acids: CASCTLGAPRGYTF. CDR3 nucleotide sequence: TGTGCCAGCTGTACTCTAGGGGCACCCCGGGGCTACACCTTC.

This chain joins TRBV10-3 and TRBJ2-1, with 10 bases fitting TRBD1. Trimming at V came to 6 bases and at J to 7 bases, leaving 3 bases not matched to a gene. This CDR3 spans 13 amino acids. The V gene's germline CDR1 is ENHRY and CDR2 SYGVKD. CDR3 residues: CAISGQGVNEQFF. The CDR3, as DNA: TGTGCCATCAGCGGACAGGGGGTGAATGAGCAGTTCTTC.

The chain links TRBV2 to TRBJ2-2; D unclear. CDR1 SNHLY and CDR2 FYNNEI come from the germline V gene. The CDR3 covers 13 residues. The V end lost 4 bases, the J end lost 4 bases, and 7 bases lay between the germline ends. The CDR3 nucleotides read TGTGCCAGCAGTGGACGGTTCACCGGGGAGCTGTTTTTT. It translates to CASSGRFTGELFF.

This chain connects TRBV6-1 to TRBJ1-4; 7 nucleotides match TRBD1. CDR3 length equals 14 residues. Trimming took 7 bases from V and 8 from J; bases not matched to a gene: 10. Germline V lookup: CDR1 MNHNS, CDR2 SASEGT. CDR3 sequence: CASTPDRESEKLFF. DNA for the CDR3: TGTGCCAGCACCCCCGACAGGGAGAGCGAAAAACTGTTTTTT.

This clone has a handful of counts. V gene TRBV5-8 combines with J gene TRBJ1-5; 9 bases are a match to TRBD1. CDR1 and CDR2 (germline): SGHTS, YDEGEE. After removal of 5 bases from V and 5 bases from J, the junction contained 5 bases not matched to a gene. The CDR3 is made up of 14 amino acids. CDR3 sequence reads: CASSRDRVHQPQHF. CDR3 DNA sequence: TGTGCCAGCAGTCGGGACAGGGTACATCAGCCCCAGCATTTT.

V gene TRBV28 combines with J gene TRBJ1-1; D uncertain. Germline CDR1 is MDHEN and CDR2 is SYDVKM. This CDR3 has 12 residues. Between the trimmed V and J ends, which lost 2 bases and 7 bases, there was a span of 8 bases. In DNA form, the CDR3 reads TGTGCCAGCAGTTTAATAGGCCGTGAAGCTTTCTTT. It encodes CASSLIGREAFF.

The rearrangement joins TRBV28 to TRBJ1-1; TRBD1 is a possible D gene (5 bases). V gave up 5 bases and J gave up 6 bases, with 13 bases separating them. The CDR3 runs 13 residues. Germline-derived CDR1 and CDR2 are MDHEN and SYDVKM. CDR3 protein: CASSRALGAEAFF. CDR3 sequence (DNA): TGTGCCAGCAGTCGGGCTTTGGGGGCTGAAGCTTTCTTT.

The chain is built from TRBV18 and TRBJ2-7; D may be TRBD1 (5 bases). The V and J ends lost 3 bases and 1 base respectively, with 13 bases between them. The germline gives CDR1 KGHSH, CDR2 LQKENI. CDR3 length: 15 residues. The CDR3: CASSPQGTQSYEQYF. The CDR3 nucleotides are TGTGCCAGCTCACCCCAGGGAACCCAATCCTACGAGCAGTACTTC.

J is TRBJ2-1 and V is TRBV5-1; D is unresolved. V lost 2 bases and J lost 5, with 11 bases in between. Per the germline V gene, CDR1 is SGHRS and CDR2 is YFSETQ. The CDR3 is 14 residues long. CDR3 residues: CASSFNVGDNEQFF. For the CDR3, the DNA is TGCGCCAGCAGCTTCAATGTAGGCGACAATGAGCAGTTCTTC.

J is TRBJ1-1 and V is TRBV5-4; the match to TRBD1 covers 9 bases. The germline V gene has CDR1 SGHNT and CDR2 YYREEE (reference sequence). The CDR3 spans 13 residues. V was clipped by 5 bases and J by 4 bases; unmatched bases: 3. CDR3 nucleotides: TGTGCCAGCAGGGGGGACAGGGTCACTGAAGCTTTCTTT. It is translated as CASRGDRVTEAFF.

This clone was recorded only once. The genes are TRBV18 and TRBJ2-7; 9 bases are a match to TRBD2. The germline V gene has CDR1 KGHSH and CDR2 LQKENI. J gave up 4 bases and V 1 base, and 8 bases lay outside the gene matches. This CDR3 spans 16 amino acids. CDR3 protein: CASSPRGREGRYEQYF. The CDR3 DNA reads as TGTGCCAGCTCACCACGCGGGCGGGAGGGCCGGTACGAGCAGTACTTC.

The chain employs TRBV29-1 and TRBJ2-6; a weak D match, TRBD2 (5 bases). Germline CDR1 and CDR2: SQVTM and ANQGSEA. The V end was cut by 5 bases, the J end by 3 bases, with 8 bases between. This CDR3 contains 13 residues. Written as DNA, the CDR3 is TGCAGCGTTCGGGAAGGTGGGGCCAACGTCCTGACTTTC. This sequence encodes CSVREGGANVLTF.

In its sample, this clone was seen once. J is TRBJ1-1 and V is TRBV6-6; D gene unclear. Germline assignment: CDR1 MNHNY and CDR2 SVGAGI (reference sequence). Trimming pared 6 bases from V and 3 bases from J, leaving 11 bases between. The CDR3 has 13 residues. CDR3: CASRPGWDTEAFF. DNA of the CDR3: TGTGCCAGCAGACCCGGGTGGGACACTGAAGCTTTCTTT.

The chain has TRBV18 and TRBJ2-3; D remains ambiguous. The CDR3 has 15 amino acids. Between the trimmed V and J ends, which lost 3 bases and 0 bases, there was a span of 10 bases. Germline V gene data show CDR1 as KGHSH and CDR2 as LQKENI. CDR3 sequence: CASSPAAASTDTQYF. The CDR3 DNA follows: TGTGCCAGCTCACCGGCGGCTGCTAGCACAGATACGCAGTATTTT.

The rearrangement uses TRBV18 and TRBJ1-2; no firm D call. Germline CDR1 and CDR2: KGHSH and LQKENI. V shed 6 bases and J shed 2 bases, with 13 bases lying between them. This CDR3 has 14 amino acids. CDR3 in amino acids: CASSPSLGNYGYTF. For the CDR3, the DNA is TGTGCCAGCTCTCCTAGTCTGGGGAACTATGGCTACACCTTC. The variable domain in full, completed from reference TRBV18 and TRBJ1-2, reads NAGVMQNPRHLVRRRGQEARLRCSPMKGHSHVYWYRQLPEEGLKFMVYLQKENIIDESGMPKERFSAEFPKEGPSILRIQQVVRGDSAAYFCASSPSLGNYGYTFGSGTRLTVV.

This rearrangement joins TRBV10-3 to TRBJ2-2, with D tentatively TRBD2 (6 bases). Trimming stripped 0 bases from V and 6 bases from J, with 11 bases between. The CDR3 spans 15 residues. From germline, CDR1 is ENHRY and CDR2 SYGVKD. CDR3 region: CAISESGGKAGELFF. DNA of the CDR3: TGTGCCATCAGTGAGTCAGGAGGGAAGGCCGGGGAGCTGTTTTTT.

The chain has TRBV27 and TRBJ2-7, with 7 bases fitting TRBD2. Germline CDR1 and CDR2: MNHEY and SMNVEV (reference sequence). The ends lost 6 bases at V and 4 bases at J; junction bases unmatched: 9. The CDR3 has 14 residues. CDR3 region: CASSPWAGEYEQYF. The CDR3 DNA sequence: TGTGCCAGCAGCCCGTGGGCGGGAGAGTACGAGCAGTACTTC.

This rearrangement joins TRBV5-8 to TRBJ2-1; 10 positions agree with TRBD2. Germline V gene lookup returns CDR1 SGHTS and CDR2 YDEGEE. Trimming cost V 4 bases and J 9 bases; bases outside gene matches: 13. This CDR3 contains 16 residues. In DNA form, the CDR3 reads TGTGCCAGCAGCGGAGGGCTGCTAGCGGGAGAAGGTGAGCAGTTCTTC. Protein product: CASSGGLLAGEGEQFF.

The chain links TRBV5-6 to TRBJ2-1, with 15 bases matching TRBD2. CDR1 is SGHDT and CDR2 is YYEEEE in the germline V gene. Germline trimming cut 4 bases from V and 9 bases from J; bases unmatched to any gene: 8. This CDR3 comprises 16 residues. CDR3 protein: CASSPWTSGRVSEQFF. The CDR3 coding sequence is TGTGCCAGCAGCCCCTGGACTAGCGGGAGGGTGAGTGAGCAGTTCTTC. Looking up the rest from reference TRBV5-6 and TRBJ2-1 gives the full variable domain: DAGVTQSPTHLIKTRGQQVTLRCSPKSGHDTVSWYQQALGQGPQFIFQYYEEEERQRGNFPDRFSGHQFPNYSSELNVNALLLGDSALYLCASSPWTSGRVSEQFFGPGTRLTVL.

This clone occurred a few times. This sequence joins TRBV30 and TRBJ1-1; D is uncertain. Germline V lookup: CDR1 GTSNPN, CDR2 SVGIG (reference sequence). The CDR3 runs 13 residues. The germline V and J ends were trimmed by 5 bases and 1 base, with 11 bases remaining between them. The CDR3 DNA reads as TGTGCCTGGTCATTTTCGGGGAACACTGAAGCTTTCTTT. Protein product: CAWSFSGNTEAFF.

This clone was counted between two and nine times. J is TRBJ2-2 and V is TRBV2, with D tentatively TRBD1 (6 bases). V dropped 7 bases and J dropped 4 bases, with 16 bases sitting between them. In germline, CDR1 is SNHLY, CDR2 FYNNEI. This CDR3 is 15 amino acids long. The CDR3 bases are TGTGCCAGCACTGGGGGCGGTGGGGGCACCGGGGAGCTGTTTTTT. Residues: CASTGGGGGTGELFF.

This chain uses TRBV7-2 with TRBJ2-7, with D possibly matching TRBD1 (5 bases). The CDR3 covers 13 residues. From germline, CDR1 is SGHTA and CDR2 FQGNSA. Trimming took off 5 bases at V and 4 bases at J, with 12 bases between the two ends. The CDR3 spells CASSGLRGYEQYF. DNA of the CDR3: TGTGCCAGCAGCGGGCTTAGGGGATACGAGCAGTACTTC.

The V gene is TRBV9, the J gene TRBJ2-1; 11 nucleotides agree with TRBD2. CDR3 length: 18 residues. Germline CDR1 is SGDLS and CDR2 is YYNGEE. With 0 bases clipped from V and 2 bases from J, the junction kept 7 bases outside the gene matches. The chain's CDR3 is CASSVGPSGRYTYNEQFF. In DNA form, the CDR3 reads TGTGCCAGCAGCGTAGGGCCTAGCGGGAGGTATACCTACAATGAGCAGTTCTTC.

The chain carries TRBV4-3 and TRBJ1-1; TRBD1 might be the D (6 bases). Germline CDR1 reads LGHNA; CDR2 reads YSLEER. V lost 0 bases, J lost 4 bases, and 9 bases lay in between. The CDR3 is 14 amino acids. The CDR3 DNA reads as TGCGCCAGCAGCCAAGACAGGGGAATCACTGAAGCTTTCTTT. It translates to CASSQDRGITEAFF.

This chain links TRBV27 with TRBJ2-5; tentative D call: TRBD1 (8 bases). CDR3 length: 16 residues. Deletions cut 2 bases from V and 0 bases from J, with 13 bases between. Germline V gives CDR1 MNHEY, CDR2 SMNVEV (reference sequence). The CDR3 loop is CASSLLTGGDQETQYF. Here the CDR3 DNA reads TGTGCCAGCAGTTTACTTACAGGGGGGGACCAAGAGACCCAGTACTTC.

This chain uses TRBV11-1 with TRBJ1-1; TRBD1 agrees at 8 bases. The CDR3 runs 15 residues. The J segment lost 6 bases and the V segment lost 4 bases, leaving 10 bases of the junction unmatched. From germline, CDR1 is SGHAT and CDR2 FQDESV (reference sequence). DNA for the CDR3: TGTGCCAGCAGCTCCCTGGACAGGGAAGGGGCTGAAGCTTTCTTT. Translated: CASSSLDREGAEAFF. Supplemented by reference TRBV11-1 and TRBJ1-1, the full variable domain reads EAEVAQSPRYKITEKSQAVAFWCDPISGHATLYWYRQILGQGPELLVQFQDESVVDDSQLPKDRFSAERLKGVDSTLKIQPAELGDSAMYLCASSSLDREGAEAFFGQGTRLTVV.